These 10 T cell receptor beta chains share one sample of origin, sequenced in a study of response to subunit inactivated influenza vaccine. A single record per CDR3 protein comes from TCRdb applying MiXCR to the RT-PCR reads. The table shows about 540,000 distinct CDR3 sequences, with approximately 22% occurring only once. This same sample was also part of a study on T cells expressing NK-cell markers. This second study notes: The authors generated TCR beta cDNA through 5'RACE template switching with UMIs.

Specimen: CD4+ T cells sorted from PBMCs, collected approximately 13 days after vaccination. The receptors were sampled from a man aged 45-60 years who received an inactivated influenza vaccine.

This clonotype has only a few counts. The CDR3 bases are TGTGCCAGCAGCTTGGATCTAGCGGGAGGGCCACGAAGCGAGCAGTACTTC. Its translation: CASSLDLAGGPRSEQYF. V usage is TRBV5-6 and J usage is TRBJ2-7, with 12 bases identical to TRBD2. Germline loops: CDR1 SGHDT, CDR2 YYEEEE. V shed 0 bases and J 6 bases; nucleotides not matched to a gene: 10. CDR3 length: 17 amino acids.

This clonotype was recorded many times. This sequence joins TRBV29-1 and TRBJ2-3; 8 bases line up with TRBD2. The CDR3 extends over 14 amino acids. Germline V lookup: CDR1 SQVTM, CDR2 ANQGSEA. Trimming cost V 3 bases and J 8 bases; bases outside gene matches: 10. The CDR3 DNA follows: TGCAGCGTTGAGTCAGCGGGGGCGACGTCTACGCAGTATTTT. Translated, it gives CSVESAGATSTQYF.

The genes are TRBV9 and TRBJ2-1; D remains unclear. Deletions cut 2 bases from V and 6 bases from J, with 12 bases between. The length of the CDR3 is 14 residues. Germline lookup yields CDR1 SGDLS and CDR2 YYNGEE. CDR3 in amino acids: CASSVGGLSNEQFF. The CDR3 bases are TGTGCCAGCAGCGTTGGTGGGCTAAGCAATGAGCAGTTCTTC.

This clonotype showed up just a few times. The chain couples TRBV27 to TRBJ2-5, with 14 nucleotides matching TRBD2. The CDR3 loop spans 15 amino acids. Germline lookup yields CDR1 MNHEY and CDR2 SMNVEV (reference sequence). V gave up 5 bases and J gave up 5 bases; unmatched junction bases: 4. The CDR3 DNA sequence: TGTGCCAGCAGTGGGACTAGCGGGAGTTGGGAGACCCAGTACTTC. Translated, it gives CASSGTSGSWETQYF.

CDR3 nucleotide sequence: TGTGCCAGCAGTTTTCCTAGCGGGGGGACCTACGAGCAGTACTTC. Translated: CASSFPSGGTYEQYF. The chain links TRBV28 to TRBJ2-7, with TRBD2 matching 11 bases. Looked up from germline, CDR1 is MDHEN and CDR2 is SYDVKM. This CDR3 is built from 15 residues. With V trimmed by 3 bases and J by 2 bases, 3 bases remained unmatched.

This clonotype showed up just a few times. The rearrangement uses TRBV3-1 and TRBJ2-1; TRBD1 or TRBD2 may be the D gene (5 bases each). From germline, CDR1 is LGHDT and CDR2 YNNKEL (reference sequence). Trimming stripped 5 bases from V and 4 bases from J, with 15 bases between. The CDR3 length is 15 residues. CDR3 in DNA: TGTGCCAGCAGCTACATCCCGGGGCCATACAATGAGCAGTTCTTC. It codes for CASSYIPGPYNEQFF.

This clonotype occurred a few times. The chain carries TRBV24-1 and TRBJ2-5, with 8 positions matching TRBD2. Trimming removed 4 bases from V and 1 base from J; junction bases left unmatched: 4. Germline V gene sequence: CDR1 KGHDR, CDR2 SFDVKD. This CDR3 spans 15 amino acids. The CDR3 reads CATSDQTSAQETQYF. The CDR3 DNA follows: TGTGCCACCAGTGACCAGACTAGCGCCCAAGAGACCCAGTACTTC.

This clonotype was seen only a few times. The rearrangement links TRBV20-1 to TRBJ1-2; D is uncertain. There are 15 residues in the CDR3. The V gene lost 0 bases and the J gene lost 2 bases, with 13 bases spanning the gap. Germline V CDR1 and CDR2: DFQATT, SNEGSKA (reference sequence). The CDR3 sequence: CSARDTSGENYGYTF. The DNA of the CDR3 is TGCAGTGCTAGAGATACTTCGGGAGAGAACTATGGCTACACCTTC.

This clonotype was observed a few times. The rearrangement links TRBV10-3 to TRBJ2-7, with D uncertain. V lost 4 bases and J lost 5, with 6 bases in between. Germline CDR1 is ENHRY and CDR2 is SYGVKD. CDR3 length: 11 amino acids. CDR3 coding DNA: TGTGCCATCAGTGGGCTAAACGAGCAGTACTTC. Translated, it gives CAISGLNEQYF.

The chain uses TRBV20-1 and TRBJ2-3; possible D gene TRBD1, 5 bases. Germline CDR1 and CDR2: DFQATT and SNEGSKA (reference sequence). V lost 3 bases, J lost 0 bases, and 10 bases lay in between. This CDR3 contains 14 residues. The CDR3 spells CSAREGASTDTQYF. CDR3 DNA: TGCAGTGCTAGGGAAGGGGCGAGCACAGATACGCAGTATTTT.